The 15 T cell receptor beta chains in this list originate from one sample, sequenced in a study of blood T cell repertoires in COVID-19. The protocol was immunoSEQ multiplex PCR, while the TCRdb copy is restricted to in-frame clones and leaves out a portion. The sample has approximately 150,000 clones; roughly nine tenths are singletons. Material: peripheral blood. The source of these receptors is a human donor in a cohort sampled during active COVID-19.

This clone was seen a single time. The J gene is TRBJ2-1, the V gene TRBV7-2, with 10 bases lining up with TRBD1. V shed 5 bases, J shed 2 bases, and the junction held 3 bases outside the gene matches. This CDR3 is built from 15 residues. Germline V lookup: CDR1 SGHTA, CDR2 FQGNSA. As DNA, the CDR3 is TGTGCCAGCAGCCGGACAGGGGGTACCTACAATGAGCAGTTCTTC. The encoded protein is CASSRTGGTYNEQFF. The variable domain in full, completed from reference TRBV7-2 and TRBJ2-1, reads GAGVSQSPSNKVTEKGKDVELRCDPISGHTALYWYRQSLGQGLEFLIYFQGNSAPDKSGLPSDRFSAERTGGSVSTLTIQRTQQEDSAVYLCASSRTGGTYNEQFFGPGTRLTVL.

In its sample, this clone was seen a few times. J is TRBJ2-1 and V is TRBV9, with TRBD2 identical over 11 bases. The V gene's germline CDR1 is SGDLS and CDR2 YYNGEE. CDR3 size: 17 residues. The V segment lost 4 bases and the J segment 4 bases; nucleotides outside the gene matches: 10. This chain's CDR3 is CASSTGVAGGPYNEQFF. CDR3 bases: TGTGCCAGCAGCACTGGGGTAGCGGGGGGGCCGTACAATGAGCAGTTCTTC.

The chain carries TRBV19 and TRBJ1-6; D call uncertain. The CDR3 runs 15 residues. CDR1 and CDR2 from the germline V gene are LNHDA and SQIVND (reference sequence). Deletions cut 7 bases from V and 2 bases from J, with 12 bases between. CDR3 loop: CASNTRGAYNSPLHF. CDR3 in DNA: TGTGCCAGTAATACAAGAGGCGCCTATAATTCACCCCTCCACTTT.

This clone was detected many times. The genes are TRBV6-4 and TRBJ2-1; 8 nucleotides match TRBD2. The ends lost 0 bases at V and 2 bases at J; junction bases unmatched: 0. Germline-derived CDR1 and CDR2 are MRHNA and SNTAGT. The CDR3 is 15 residues long. The CDR3 here is CASSDSAGAYNEQFF. For the CDR3, the DNA is TGTGCCAGCAGTGACTCAGCGGGGGCCTACAATGAGCAGTTCTTC.

V and J are TRBV7-3 and TRBJ2-1, with D tentatively TRBD1 (5 bases). There are 13 residues in the CDR3. Trimming cost V 2 bases and J 7 bases, with 9 bases left between them. The V gene's germline CDR1 is SGHTA and CDR2 FQGTGA. The CDR3 protein is CASSLDRLNEQFF. In DNA, the CDR3 is TGTGCCAGCAGCTTAGACAGACTGAATGAGCAGTTCTTC.

The chain combines TRBV5-4 with TRBJ2-7; D possibly corresponds to TRBD2 (6 bases). V was clipped by 3 bases and J by 0 bases, with 16 bases between them. CDR1 and CDR2 (germline): SGHNT, YYREEE (reference sequence). This CDR3 comprises 16 residues. CDR3 amino acids: CASSSTAGPSSYEQYF. The DNA of the CDR3 is TGTGCCAGCAGCTCCACAGCGGGTCCTAGCTCCTACGAGCAGTACTTC.

V usage is TRBV2 and J usage is TRBJ2-7, with D possibly being TRBD1 (5 bases). Germline CDR1 is SNHLY and CDR2 is FYNNEI. The V end was cut by 8 bases, the J end by 4 bases, with 15 bases between. The CDR3 sequence is 13 residues long. CDR3 sequence (DNA): TGTGCCAGCCGACTGGACACTCCTTACGAGCAGTACTTC. Its protein is CASRLDTPYEQYF.

The genes are TRBV3-1 (or the pseudogene TRBV3-2) and TRBJ2-7; 10 bases agree with TRBD1. Germline V gives CDR1 LGHDT, CDR2 YNNKEL (reference sequence). This CDR3 is 14 amino acids long. V gave up 4 bases and J gave up 5 bases; unmatched junction bases: 5. The CDR3: CASSLRQGAHEQYF. CDR3 sequence (DNA): TGTGCCAGCAGCCTTCGACAGGGGGCCCACGAGCAGTACTTC.

This clone was seen once. The V gene is TRBV13, the J gene TRBJ2-7; 10 nucleotides line up with TRBD1. The CDR3 extends over 17 amino acids. CDR1 PRHDT and CDR2 FYEKMQ come from the germline V gene (reference sequence). The V and J ends lost 0 bases and 4 bases, in that order; junction bases with no gene match: 9. The CDR3 nucleotides are TGTGCCAGCAGCTTAGGCTACCCGGGACAGGGGTTTTACGAGCAGTACTTC. Its protein product is CASSLGYPGQGFYEQYF.

This sequence joins TRBV6-2 or TRBV6-3 and TRBJ1-1; 8 bases agree with TRBD1. V lost 6 bases to trimming and J lost 4 bases; unmatched junction nucleotides: 7. The V gene's germline CDR1 is MNHEY and CDR2 SVGEGT. This CDR3 has 14 amino acids. In nucleotides, the CDR3 is TGTGCCAGCAGCAGGACAGGGACGGCCACTGAAGCTTTCTTT. Residues: CASSRTGTATEAFF.

This chain links TRBV6-5 with TRBJ2-2, with a weak D call TRBD1 (5 bases). CDR3 length equals 14 residues. Trimming left V 7 bases short and J 1 base short, with 10 bases between. Germline V CDR1 and CDR2: MNHEY, SVGAGI. This CDR3 reads CASIGRGNTGELFF. As DNA, the CDR3 is TGTGCCAGCATCGGAAGGGGGAACACCGGGGAGCTGTTTTTT.

The gene calls are TRBV7-2 and TRBJ2-5; the match to TRBD2 covers 8 bases. After removal of 1 base from V and 5 bases from J, the junction contained 15 bases not matched to a gene. The CDR3 has 18 residues. Per germline, CDR1 SGHTA and CDR2 FQGNSA. CDR3 residues: CASSLVLGSRGGRETQYF. The DNA for the CDR3 is TGTGCCAGCAGCTTAGTTTTGGGTTCTCGGGGGGGCCGGGAGACCCAGTACTTC.

This clone was found a few times. V gene TRBV2 combines with J gene TRBJ1-1, with D unclear. CDR3 size: 13 residues. V lost 2 bases and J 5 bases, leaving 9 bases between the germline ends. CDR1 SNHLY and CDR2 FYNNEI come from the germline V gene. This chain's CDR3 is CASSEPGGTEAFF. The CDR3 bases are TGTGCCAGCAGTGAACCGGGAGGTACTGAAGCTTTCTTT.

The chain joins TRBV3-1 (or the pseudogene TRBV3-2) to TRBJ2-7; TRBD2 matches at 8 bases. Losses at the gene ends were 1 base for V and 3 bases for J; bases not matched to a gene: 5. The length of the CDR3 is 15 residues. Germline CDR1 and CDR2: LGHDT and YNNKEL (reference sequence). DNA for the CDR3: TGTGCCAGCAGCCAAGGGACTAGCCCTATCTACGAGCAGTACTTC. It is translated as CASSQGTSPIYEQYF.

The chain has TRBV19 and TRBJ2-2; weak D call: TRBD2 (6 bases). Germline lookup yields CDR1 LNHDA and CDR2 SQIVND (reference sequence). V gave up 1 base and J gave up 0 bases, with 18 bases separating them. This CDR3 spans 19 amino acids. CDR3 sequence reads: CASSIGVLAHGTNTGELFF. The CDR3 DNA is TGTGCCAGTAGTATAGGGGTACTAGCCCACGGTACGAACACCGGGGAGCTGTTTTTT. The variable domain in full, completed from reference TRBV19 and TRBJ2-2, reads DGGITQSPKYLFRKEGQNVTLSCEQNLNHDAMYWYRQDPGQGLRLIYYSQIVNDFQKGDIAEGYSVSREKKESFPLTVTSAQKNPTAFYLCASSIGVLAHGTNTGELFFGEGSRLTVL.